This T cell receptor (beta chain) appears in the sequencing data of a study of CD8 T cells in ankylosing spondylitis. Quantitative 5'-RACE with molecular barcodes produced the TCR beta libraries. Via MiXCR, TCRdb re-called the 5' RACE reads, giving one row per CDR3 protein. The sample gives hundreds of thousands of distinct CDR3 sequences, about 26% of which show up once; 5% to 7.5% is in the top ten. Germline CDR1 reads SSHAT; CDR2 reads FNYEAQ (reference sequence). This CDR3 is built from 12 residues. Study results and limitations: Disease-linked clones reportedly showed significant enrichment in matched ankylosing spondylitis synovial fluid. A number of the motif variants had already been described in reactive arthritis synovial fluid and blood. Blood of patients with ankylosing spondylitis appeared to be characterized by a TCR beta motif of eight highly homologous variants.

At least ten counts were recorded for this clonotype. The antigen remains unidentified. Mismatch with germline at one junction end may stem from a read error. J is TRBJ2-2 and V is TRBV7-7; D not resolved. The receptor comes from a male donor with ankylosing spondylitis or in good health (not recorded which). Sequenced material: blood, either unsorted or a sorted T cell fraction (not recorded which). The CDR3 sequence: CASSQTPRELFF. The CDR3 coding sequence is TGTGCTAGCAGCCAGACTCCCCGGGAGCTGTTTTTT.